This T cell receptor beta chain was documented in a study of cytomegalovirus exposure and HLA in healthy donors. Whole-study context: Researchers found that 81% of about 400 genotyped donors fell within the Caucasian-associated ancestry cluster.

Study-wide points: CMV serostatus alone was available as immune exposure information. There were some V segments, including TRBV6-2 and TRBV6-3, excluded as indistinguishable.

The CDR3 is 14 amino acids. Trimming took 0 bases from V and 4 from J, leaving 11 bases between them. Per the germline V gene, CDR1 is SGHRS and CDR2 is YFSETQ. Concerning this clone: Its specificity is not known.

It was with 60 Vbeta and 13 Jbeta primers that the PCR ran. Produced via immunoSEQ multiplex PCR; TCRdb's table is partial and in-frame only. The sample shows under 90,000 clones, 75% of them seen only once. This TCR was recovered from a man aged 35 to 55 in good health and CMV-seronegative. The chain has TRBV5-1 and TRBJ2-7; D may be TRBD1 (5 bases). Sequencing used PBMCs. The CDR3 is CASSLESGRYEQYF. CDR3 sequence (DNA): TGCGCCAGCAGCTTGGAGTCAGGGCGATACGAGCAGTACTTC.